The 24 T cell receptor beta chains reported below all come from one sample, sequenced in a study of shared clonotypes between healthy human individuals. Method: immunoSEQ multiplex PCR; TCRdb's copy keeps in-frame clones and lacks some. The sample records over a million clones, about 98.5% being singletons. Sequenced material: naive CD4+ T cells sorted from blood. Indicated subset: CD45RA+ positively selected. The origin of the receptors is a young man in good health.

This chain connects TRBV11-3 to TRBJ2-5; 8 positions agree with TRBD2. This CDR3 has 16 amino acids. V dropped 1 base and J dropped 4; count of bases not matched to a gene: 8. CDR1 is SGHNT, CDR2 YENEEA, per germline. CDR3 in amino acids: CASSLGSSGRGETQYF. Here the CDR3 DNA reads TGTGCCAGCAGCTTAGGGTCGAGCGGGAGAGGAGAGACCCAGTACTTC.

For this clone: The same CDR3 arises from other DNA sequences in this sample as well. This chain links TRBV11-2 with TRBJ2-2; D is unresolved. Germline V CDR1 and CDR2: SGHAT, FQNNGV. CDR3 length: 12 amino acids. V was clipped by 6 bases and J by 5 bases, with 7 bases between them. The CDR3 region is CASSVGTGELFF. CDR3 in DNA: TGTGCCAGCAGTGTAGGGACCGGGGAGCTGTTTTTT.

The chain has TRBV19 and TRBJ2-7; 12 bases are shared with TRBD2. The J segment lost 4 bases and the V segment lost 5 bases, leaving 6 bases of the junction unmatched. This CDR3 is 15 amino acids long. Germline V gene data show CDR1 as LNHDA and CDR2 as SQIVND (reference sequence). CDR3 sequence reads: CASSLAGGITYEQYF. CDR3 in DNA: TGTGCCAGTAGTCTAGCGGGAGGGATTACATACGAGCAGTACTTC. The full variable domain, rest sourced from reference TRBV19 and TRBJ2-7, is DGGITQSPKYLFRKEGQNVTLSCEQNLNHDAMYWYRQDPGQGLRLIYYSQIVNDFQKGDIAEGYSVSREKKESFPLTVTSAQKNPTAFYLCASSLAGGITYEQYFGPGTRLTVT.

The chain has TRBV7-7 and TRBJ2-2; D unresolved. The CDR3 loop spans 14 amino acids. The V and J ends lost 1 base and 1 base respectively, with 4 bases between them. Per germline, CDR1 SSHAT and CDR2 FNYEAQ (reference sequence). The CDR3 DNA sequence: TGTGCCAGCAGCTTAGGAGAGAACACCGGGGAGCTGTTTTTT. Residues: CASSLGENTGELFF.

The chain is built from TRBV7-8 and TRBJ2-6; no reliable D call. This CDR3 has 17 amino acids. CDR1 is SGHVS, CDR2 FQNEAQ, per germline. The V and J ends lost 0 bases and 0 bases respectively, with 9 bases between them. The CDR3 DNA is TGTGCCAGCAGCTTAGCGGTCTTAATCTCTGGGGCCAACGTCCTGACTTTC. Protein product: CASSLAVLISGANVLTF.

Points on this clone: The same CDR3 is also encoded by other DNA sequences in this sample. The chain couples TRBV28 to TRBJ1-1; 8 nucleotides agree with TRBD1. V lost 6 bases and J lost 1; bases outside the gene matches: 4. Per germline, CDR1 MDHEN and CDR2 SYDVKM. The CDR3 runs 14 residues. In DNA form, the CDR3 reads TGTGCCAGCAGCCCGGGACAGGCGAACACTGAAGCTTTCTTT. This sequence encodes CASSPGQANTEAFF.

The genes are TRBV29-1 and TRBJ2-1; possible D gene TRBD2, 5 bases. This CDR3 has 12 residues. Germline V gene data show CDR1 as SQVTM and CDR2 as ANQGSEA. Deletions cut 5 bases from V and 10 bases from J, with 15 bases between. The chain's CDR3 is CSVIRTGKEQFF. CDR3 nucleotide sequence: TGCAGCGTTATTAGGACGGGGAAGGAGCAGTTCTTC.

This clone has just one count. The rearrangement links TRBV30 to TRBJ2-7; unclear D gene. CDR1 GTSNPN and CDR2 SVGIG come from the germline V gene (reference sequence). V was pared by 0 bases and J by 2 bases, with 14 bases between. This CDR3 contains 15 residues. Here the CDR3 DNA reads TGTGCCTGGAGTGTTGTCATTGGGAAGCCCTACGAGCAGTACTTC. As protein: CAWSVVIGKPYEQYF. The variable domain in full, with the rest retrieved from reference TRBV30 and TRBJ2-7, is SQTIHQWPATLVQPVGSPLSLECTVEGTSNPNLYWYRQAAGRGLQLLFYSVGIGQISSEVPQNLSASRPQDRQFILSSKKLLLSDSGFYLCAWSVVIGKPYEQYFGPGTRLTVT.

This clone was counted once. The J gene is TRBJ2-1, the V gene TRBV28; 8 nucleotides match TRBD2. The trim removed 5 bases at V and 5 bases at J, leaving 14 bases unmatched. Germline V lookup: CDR1 MDHEN, CDR2 SYDVKM. The CDR3 runs to 17 residues. In nucleotides, the CDR3 is TGTGCCAGCAGTGCGGGACTAGGCGTCCTAATCCACAATGAGCAGTTCTTC. Amino acid sequence: CASSAGLGVLIHNEQFF.

This clone appeared a single time. This CDR3 reads CASSLLGQQETQYF. CDR3 bases: TGTGCCAGCAGCTTGTTAGGGCAACAAGAGACCCAGTACTTC. The gene calls are TRBV5-4 and TRBJ2-5; D ambiguous. V lost 1 base and J lost 2, with 9 bases in between. This CDR3 contains 14 residues. Looked up from germline, CDR1 is SGHNT and CDR2 is YYREEE (reference sequence).

V is TRBV28 and J is TRBJ2-2; D unclear. Germline assignment: CDR1 MDHEN and CDR2 SYDVKM. The CDR3 totals 13 residues. The V end lost 6 bases, the J end lost 4 bases, and 9 bases lay between the germline ends. This CDR3 is CASRRQVTGELFF. In DNA form, the CDR3 reads TGTGCCAGCAGACGACAAGTCACCGGGGAGCTGTTTTTT.

This clone has just one count. CDR3 loop: CASSLEQGYGNTIYF. The CDR3 nucleotides are TGTGCCAGCAGCTTGGAACAGGGTTACGGAAACACCATATATTTT. The V gene is TRBV5-4, the J gene TRBJ1-3; weak D call: TRBD1 (6 bases). V dropped 0 bases and J dropped 4 bases, with 11 bases sitting between them. The CDR3 sequence is 15 residues long. CDR1 is SGHNT, CDR2 YYREEE, per germline (reference sequence).

The rearrangement links TRBV15 to TRBJ2-5; perhaps TRBD2 as D (7 bases). The CDR3 has 17 amino acids. Between the trimmed V and J ends, which lost 0 bases and 2 bases, there was a span of 16 bases. CDR1 LNHNV and CDR2 YYDKDF come from the germline V gene (reference sequence). The CDR3 nucleotides read TGTGCCACCAGCAGAGATGGGGAGGGGGGGCGACAAGAGACCCAGTACTTC. Translated, it gives CATSRDGEGGRQETQYF.

The J gene is TRBJ1-2, the V gene TRBV27; D unresolved. This CDR3 is built from 15 residues. Germline V CDR1 and CDR2: MNHEY, SMNVEV (reference sequence). V was trimmed by 0 bases and J by 4 bases, leaving 12 bases between them. CDR3 amino acids: CASSLSGHFSYGYTF. The CDR3 bases are TGTGCCAGCAGTTTATCTGGGCATTTTTCCTATGGCTACACCTTC.

The J gene is TRBJ2-1, the V gene TRBV11-2, with unresolved D. Trimming left V 0 bases short and J 6 bases short, with 6 bases between. The V gene's germline CDR1 is SGHAT and CDR2 FQNNGV. The CDR3 loop spans 13 amino acids. CDR3 in amino acids: CASSLDRRNEQFF. CDR3 in DNA: TGTGCCAGCAGCTTAGATCGGCGCAATGAGCAGTTCTTC.

The V gene is TRBV2, the J gene TRBJ2-3, with D possibly matching TRBD1 (8 bases). The germline V gene encodes CDR1 SNHLY and CDR2 FYNNEI. The length of the CDR3 is 16 residues. V lost 4 bases and J lost 4, with 18 bases in between. CDR3 protein: CASSGAGGGSADTQYF. For the CDR3, the DNA is TGTGCCAGCAGTGGGGCAGGGGGCGGGAGCGCAGATACGCAGTATTTT. The full variable domain, completed using reference TRBV2 and TRBJ2-3, is EPEVTQTPSHQVTQMGQEVILRCVPISNHLYFYWYRQILGQKVEFLVSFYNNEISEKSEIFDDQFSVERPDGSNFTLKIRSTKLEDSAMYFCASSGAGGGSADTQYFGPGTRLTVL.

This chain connects TRBV18 to TRBJ2-3; perhaps TRBD1 as D (7 bases). The CDR3 consists of 14 residues. The germline gives CDR1 KGHSH, CDR2 LQKENI. The ends were cut back, 6 bases at V and 3 bases at J, with 13 bases in the middle. The CDR3 DNA reads as TGTGCCAGCTCTCTGACAGGGAGGACAGATACGCAGTATTTT. Protein: CASSLTGRTDTQYF.

This chain joins TRBV5-1 and TRBJ2-2, with D perhaps matching TRBD1 (6 bases). CDR1 and CDR2 (germline): SGHRS, YFSETQ. The CDR3 runs to 14 residues. V shed 3 bases and J shed 6 bases, with 12 bases lying between them. The CDR3 protein is CASSSLQGPGELFF. The CDR3 DNA reads as TGCGCCAGCAGCTCACTACAGGGTCCCGGGGAGCTGTTTTTT. Using reference TRBV5-1 and TRBJ2-2 for the parts outside the CDR3, the full variable domain is KAGVTQTPRYLIKTRGQQVTLSCSPISGHRSVSWYQQTPGQGLQFLFEYFSETQRNKGNFPGRFSGRQFSNSRSEMNVSTLELGDSALYLCASSSLQGPGELFFGEGSRLTVL.

V usage is TRBV5-1 and J usage is TRBJ2-2, with D hard to call. The germline V gene encodes CDR1 SGHRS and CDR2 YFSETQ. V was clipped by 5 bases and J by 3 bases, with 8 bases between them. This CDR3 is 13 amino acids long. The CDR3 here is CASRASDTGELFF. In nucleotides, the CDR3 is TGCGCCAGCAGGGCCTCAGACACCGGGGAGCTGTTTTTT.

The chain couples TRBV11-1 to TRBJ2-7, with 8 bases identical to TRBD1. Trimming at V came to 2 bases and at J to 7 bases, leaving 13 bases not matched to a gene. Germline-derived CDR1 and CDR2 are SGHAT and FQDESV (reference sequence). This CDR3 contains 16 residues. In DNA form, the CDR3 reads TGTGCCAGCAGCTTAATGGGCCCGGACAGGGAAGAAGAGCAGTACTTC. Translation: CASSLMGPDREEEQYF.

This clone was observed a handful of times. This same CDR3 is encoded by further DNA sequences in the sample. V gene TRBV5-1 combines with J gene TRBJ1-1, with D tentatively TRBD1 (6 bases). Trimming shortened V by 0 bases and J by 1 base, and 7 bases separated the two germline ends. The germline V gene has CDR1 SGHRS and CDR2 YFSETQ. The CDR3 covers 14 residues. CDR3 nucleotide sequence: TGCGCCAGCAGCTTGGTCAGGGGGAACACTGAAGCTTTCTTT. Protein: CASSLVRGNTEAFF.

This chain joins TRBV27 and TRBJ1-1; TRBD1 matches 8 bases. CDR3 length: 16 amino acids. V trimming: 6 bases; J trimming: 6 bases; junction bases outside the gene matches: 15. CDR1 MNHEY and CDR2 SMNVEV come from the germline V gene (reference sequence). The CDR3 sequence is CASSHSEGQGRPEAFF. The CDR3 DNA reads as TGTGCCAGCAGCCACAGCGAAGGACAGGGAAGGCCTGAAGCTTTCTTT.

The genes are TRBV5-1 and TRBJ2-7, with 8 bases matching TRBD1. CDR1 is SGHRS, CDR2 YFSETQ, per germline. J gave up 2 bases and V 4 bases, and 2 bases lay outside the gene matches. The CDR3 has 13 amino acids. The CDR3: CASSRQGPYEQYF. In nucleotides, the CDR3 is TGCGCCAGCAGCCGACAGGGGCCCTACGAGCAGTACTTC.

The chain carries TRBV18 and TRBJ2-5; TRBD2 matches 9 bases. Germline CDR1 and CDR2: KGHSH and LQKENI. The CDR3 covers 19 residues. Losses at the gene ends were 0 bases for V and 1 base for J; bases not matched to a gene: 12. CDR3: CASSPPRIAGDSTQETQYF. In DNA form, the CDR3 reads TGTGCCAGCTCACCACCGAGGATAGCGGGAGACTCCACCCAAGAGACCCAGTACTTC.